Following are 19 T cell receptor beta chains from one sample sequenced in a study of blood T cell repertoires in COVID-19. The data were produced by immunoSEQ multiplex PCR, yet TCRdb's version contains in-frame clones alone and is incomplete. The table records about 95,000 clones, about 90% of them present only once. Material for sequencing was peripheral blood. These receptors were collected from a woman aged 50 to 65 in a cohort sampled during active COVID-19.

This clone was detected once. The chain couples TRBV7-8 to TRBJ2-2; D is possibly TRBD2 (6 bases). Germline V gene data show CDR1 as SGHVS and CDR2 as FQNEAQ. The CDR3 has 19 amino acids. The V and J ends lost 4 bases and 0 bases respectively, with 21 bases between them. The CDR3 DNA reads as TGTGCCAGCAGCTCCACCAGGACGGGAGCCTCTTCGAACACCGGGGAGCTGTTTTTT. Protein product: CASSSTRTGASSNTGELFF.

The chain employs TRBV7-9 and TRBJ2-2; no clear D gene. V lost 1 base to trimming and J lost 1 base, with 7 bases between them. Germline values: CDR1 SEHNR, CDR2 FQNEAQ (reference sequence). The CDR3 is 15 residues long. The CDR3 bases are TGTGCCAGCAGCTTAGAAACGCGGAACACCGGGGAGCTGTTTTTT. Translation gives CASSLETRNTGELFF.

Only a few counts were recorded for this clone. J is TRBJ1-6 and V is TRBV5-6; TRBD1 matches 10 bases. CDR1 SGHDT and CDR2 YYEEEE come from the germline V gene. CDR3 length equals 13 residues. J lost 15 bases, V lost 3 bases, and 6 bases had no gene match. In DNA form, the CDR3 reads TGTGCCAGCAGCTGGGGGACAGGGGATAACCTCCACTTT. Translated, it gives CASSWGTGDNLHF.

In DNA form, the CDR3 reads TGTGCCAGTAGTGACAGGGAGGTAGAAGGCTACACCTTC. It translates to CASSDREVEGYTF. The chain carries TRBV19 and TRBJ1-2, with TRBD1 matching over 7 bases. V was clipped by 5 bases and J by 8 bases; unmatched bases: 8. The CDR3 covers 13 residues. Per the germline V gene, CDR1 is LNHDA and CDR2 is SQIVND (reference sequence).

The V gene is TRBV13, the J gene TRBJ1-1, with D unclear. The germline CDR1 and CDR2 sequences are PRHDT and FYEKMQ (reference sequence). This CDR3 comprises 11 residues. V was trimmed by 5 bases and J by 3 bases, leaving 4 bases between them. The CDR3: CASSRYTEAFF. The CDR3 DNA reads TGTGCCAGCAGCCGTTACACTGAAGCTTTCTTT.

J is TRBJ2-5 and V is TRBV5-1; 7 positions match TRBD1. With 4 bases clipped from V and 5 bases from J, the junction kept 5 bases outside the gene matches. This CDR3 comprises 13 residues. Germline V lookup: CDR1 SGHRS, CDR2 YFSETQ. Here the CDR3 reads CASSTGTAETQYF. Written as DNA, the CDR3 is TGCGCCAGCAGCACCGGGACAGCGGAGACCCAGTACTTC. Filled out from reference TRBV5-1 and TRBJ2-5, the complete variable domain reads KAGVTQTPRYLIKTRGQQVTLSCSPISGHRSVSWYQQTPGQGLQFLFEYFSETQRNKGNFPGRFSGRQFSNSRSEMNVSTLELGDSALYLCASSTGTAETQYFGPGTRLLVL.

The rearrangement uses TRBV11-2 and TRBJ1-3; the match to TRBD1 covers 7 bases. This CDR3 has 16 residues. Germline V gives CDR1 SGHAT, CDR2 FQNNGV. V was pared by 0 bases and J by 7 bases, with 9 bases of the junction left unmatched. The CDR3 DNA sequence: TGTGCCAGCAGCTTAGATCTCGGGTCGACAGGGAACACCATATATTTT. This translates into CASSLDLGSTGNTIYF.

The J gene is TRBJ1-2, the V gene TRBV12-3 or TRBV12-4, with D unclear. The V end was cut by 3 bases, the J end by 8 bases, with 13 bases between. CDR3 length: 13 residues. CDR3 nucleotides: TGTGCCAGCAGTTTCCCCCCTGTCGGGGGCTACACCTTC. Encoded protein: CASSFPPVGGYTF.

This clone is a singleton in its sample. CDR3 coding DNA: TGTGCCAGCAGGACCGACAGGGGTGGTGGCTACACCTTC. It specifies CASRTDRGGGYTF. The chain uses TRBV6-5 and TRBJ1-2, with 8 bases fitting TRBD1. The CDR3 covers 13 residues. Trimming at V came to 6 bases and at J to 7 bases, leaving 7 bases not matched to a gene. Germline V lookup: CDR1 MNHEY, CDR2 SVGAGI.

The chain links TRBV13 to TRBJ2-2, with 7 bases fitting TRBD1. The CDR3 runs to 15 residues. With 2 bases clipped from V and 4 bases from J, the junction kept 4 bases outside the gene matches. Looked up from germline, CDR1 is PRHDT and CDR2 is FYEKMQ (reference sequence). The DNA for the CDR3 is TGTGCCAGCAGCTTAAGGAACAGGGGCACCGGGGAGCTGTTTTTT. As protein: CASSLRNRGTGELFF.

This rearrangement joins TRBV6-6 to TRBJ2-7; TRBD2 matches at 14 bases. The CDR3 covers 15 residues. Germline V gene sequence: CDR1 MNHNY, CDR2 SVGAGI (reference sequence). J gave up 2 bases and V 5 bases, and 2 bases lay outside the gene matches. CDR3 loop: CASSRTSGGTYEQYF. CDR3 sequence (DNA): TGTGCCAGCAGTAGGACTAGCGGGGGGACCTACGAGCAGTACTTC.

The V gene is TRBV5-8, the J gene TRBJ2-1, with D possibly being TRBD1 (6 bases). V was pared by 4 bases and J by 5 bases, with 19 bases between. The CDR3 runs 16 residues. Germline-derived CDR1 and CDR2 are SGHTS and YDEGEE. This chain's CDR3 is CASSPLYRAGDNEQFF. CDR3 DNA: TGTGCCAGCAGCCCTCTTTACAGGGCCGGAGACAATGAGCAGTTCTTC.

The genes are TRBV2 and TRBJ2-3, with no clear D. The V end was cut by 6 bases, the J end by 2 bases, with 12 bases between. The length of the CDR3 is 14 residues. Germline V gene data show CDR1 as SNHLY and CDR2 as FYNNEI. CDR3 nucleotides: TGTGCCAGCAGAGTAGCAGAGGACACAGATACGCAGTATTTT. It yields the protein CASRVAEDTDTQYF.

The CDR3 loop is CASSGGGRLSGNTIYF. The CDR3 DNA reads TGTGCCAGTAGTGGGGGGGGTAGACTCTCTGGAAACACCATATATTTT. The genes are TRBV19 and TRBJ1-3; weak D call: TRBD1 (5 bases). The CDR3 extends over 16 amino acids. Trimming removed 5 bases from V and 0 bases from J, with 14 bases in between. CDR1 is LNHDA, CDR2 SQIVND, per germline (reference sequence).

The chain is built from TRBV7-3 and TRBJ2-5; D may be TRBD2 (5 bases). This CDR3 comprises 15 residues. Germline V gives CDR1 SGHTA, CDR2 FQGTGA. Trimming took 5 bases from V and 3 from J, leaving 16 bases between them. CDR3 coding DNA: TGTGCCAGCAGCCCCGGACTGGGCCTTGAAGAGACCCAGTACTTC. Translated, it gives CASSPGLGLEETQYF. The full variable domain, its missing parts supplied by reference TRBV7-3 and TRBJ2-5, is GAGVSQTPSNKVTEKGKYVELRCDPISGHTALYWYRQSLGQGPEFLIYFQGTGAADDSGLPNDRFFAVRPEGSVSTLKIQRTERGDSAVYLCASSPGLGLEETQYFGPGTRLLVL.

The chain recombines TRBV5-6 with TRBJ2-1; D is ambiguous. CDR3 length equals 15 residues. V lost 0 bases to trimming and J lost 0 bases, with 7 bases between them. The germline CDR1 and CDR2 sequences are SGHDT and YYEEEE. This CDR3 is CASSLGSSSYNEQFF. The DNA for the CDR3 is TGTGCCAGCAGCTTGGGTTCGAGCTCCTACAATGAGCAGTTCTTC.

This chain joins TRBV9 and TRBJ1-3; weak D call: TRBD1 (6 bases). V was trimmed by 2 bases and J by 4 bases, leaving 16 bases between them. The CDR3 totals 16 residues. Germline lookup yields CDR1 SGDLS and CDR2 YYNGEE. The CDR3 is CASSVGGGASGNTIYF. The CDR3 bases are TGTGCCAGCAGCGTGGGTGGGGGCGCGTCAGGAAACACCATATATTTT.

This clone was observed once. The gene calls are TRBV3-1 (or the pseudogene TRBV3-2) and TRBJ2-3; TRBD2 aligns across 9 bases. The CDR3 consists of 15 residues. In germline, CDR1 is LGHDT, CDR2 YNNKEL (reference sequence). The V and J ends lost 4 bases and 2 bases, in that order; junction bases with no gene match: 4. The CDR3 is CASSPTSGNTDTQYF. As DNA, the CDR3 is TGTGCCAGCAGCCCGACTAGCGGAAACACAGATACGCAGTATTTT.

The chain is built from TRBV11-2 and TRBJ2-7, with 14 nucleotides matching TRBD2. Trimming at V came to 5 bases and at J to 3 bases, leaving 12 bases not matched to a gene. The V gene's germline CDR1 is SGHAT and CDR2 FQNNGV. The CDR3 runs to 18 residues. The CDR3 is CASSPGGTSGRKVYEQYF. DNA for the CDR3: TGTGCCAGCAGCCCGGGGGGGACTAGCGGGAGAAAGGTCTACGAGCAGTACTTC.